A selection of T cell receptor beta chains follows, all from one sample in a study of vaccination effects on CD4 cells after COVID-19. These receptors are not linked to any known antigen. The data were produced by immunoSEQ multiplex PCR, yet TCRdb's version contains in-frame clones alone and is incomplete. Of about 50,000 clones in the sample, around 74% were seen once. Sequences were derived from CD4+ T cells from PBMCs cultured without peptide, sampled after COVID-19 vaccination. These receptors came from a human donor who had a prior SARS-CoV-2 infection. The CDR3 runs from the conserved cysteine through the conserved F or W. Each record gives: D gene, J gene, V gene, CDR3 protein. D genes are given only for firm matches.

-	TRBJ1-1	TRBV5-6	CASSLASAAANTEAFF
TRBD1	TRBJ2-7	TRBV5-1	CASSPGTGNYEQYF
TRBD1	TRBJ1-4	TRBV11-3	CASSLAPGQGAAREKLFF
-	TRBJ1-2	TRBV30	CAWDGYGYTF
-	TRBJ1-3	TRBV7-2	CAIATGNTIYF
TRBD1	TRBJ1-5	TRBV2	CASRGQMGQPQHF
-	TRBJ2-3	TRBV19	CASSQSGADTQYF
-	TRBJ2-2	TRBV5-1	CASSLVPTGELFF
-	TRBJ1-3	TRBV7-9	CASVQETGNTIYF
TRBD2	TRBJ2-5	TRBV6-2/TRBV6-3	CASSFGRFSGPQETQYF
TRBD1	TRBJ1-4	TRBV11-3	CASSLRDRGMEKLFF
-	TRBJ2-3	TRBV20-1	CSASQDSENSDTQYF
TRBD2	TRBJ2-7	TRBV4-2	CASSQGTSGSTYEQYF
-	TRBJ2-1	TRBV7-2	CASSHGSTQGQFF
-	TRBJ1-3	TRBV30	CAWSVNGRNTIYF
TRBD2	TRBJ2-1	TRBV7-6	CASSLEWMGGSRYNEQFF
-	TRBJ1-5	TRBV5-5	CASSPTAPPGVIQPQHF
TRBD1	TRBJ2-7	TRBV6-5	CASSRIRGYYEQYF
-	TRBJ1-4	TRBV10-3	CAISLEGNEKLFF
-	TRBJ2-7	TRBV5-1	CASSSAKGGTDLSEQYF
TRBD2	TRBJ2-3	TRBV2	CASSDTSGSPPYF
-	TRBJ1-3	TRBV5-4	CASSGPERNTIYF
-	TRBJ1-1	TRBV2	CASSLGGAHTEAFF
-	TRBJ2-7	TRBV30	CAWIGRGSGFYEQYF
-	TRBJ2-1	TRBV9	CASSVGSGNEQFF
-	TRBJ1-3	TRBV6-4	CASSESKLVTGNTIYF
-	TRBJ1-2	TRBV13	CASSSTAYGYTF
-	TRBJ2-5	TRBV5-6	CASSLAGGLETQYF
-	TRBJ1-1	TRBV14	CASSQEGLFRANTEAFF
-	TRBJ1-3	TRBV6-5	CASAGTTGNTIYF
-	TRBJ1-6	TRBV27	CASSPWDTSSPLHF
-	TRBJ2-3	TRBV24-1	CATSDPTRTDTQYF
-	TRBJ2-1	TRBV7-2	CASSALAGLGNEQFF
TRBD1	TRBJ1-2	TRBV7-9	CASSPGQGYGYTF
-	TRBJ1-5	TRBV5-6	CASSRGGDQPQHF
TRBD1	TRBJ2-2	TRBV4-1	CASSQEFIRGWGELFF
-	TRBJ2-6	TRBV30	CAWSVNGANVLTF
-	TRBJ2-5	TRBV6-5	CASSYSPVETQYF
-	TRBJ2-1	TRBV19	CASSSDVSSYNEQFF
TRBD2	TRBJ2-4	TRBV5-1	CASNHTSGTTKLGGKNIQYF
-	TRBJ2-1	TRBV4-3	CASSSGLYSYNEQFF
TRBD2	TRBJ2-1	TRBV15	CATSRDLAGGDEQFF
-	TRBJ1-3	TRBV20-1	CSASGVAAIYF
TRBD1	TRBJ1-2	TRBV24-1	CATSDQDRGNGYTF
-	TRBJ2-3	TRBV4-1	CASSQVDLVSTDTQYF
-	TRBJ1-1	TRBV18	CASSPRRDTEAFF
-	TRBJ1-2	TRBV19	CASSILQEHIYGYTF
TRBD1	TRBJ1-1	TRBV10-3	CAISEGQGFTEAFF
-	TRBJ1-2	TRBV12-3/TRBV12-4	CASSLWGSGYTF
-	TRBJ1-5	TRBV6-5	CAARHSWSNQPQHF
-	TRBJ1-2	TRBV12-3/TRBV12-4	CASSSFYGYTF
-	TRBJ2-3	TRBV4-1	CASSQVPSQRTDTQYF
-	TRBJ2-2	TRBV7-9	CASSPRPRPGELFF
-	TRBJ2-7	TRBV9	CASSPLGAVGNYEQYF
-	TRBJ1-4	TRBV7-9	CASSSGEKLFF
-	TRBJ1-4	TRBV5-4	CASSLAFSGEGNEKLFF
TRBD2	TRBJ2-5	TRBV18	CASSPRSGTSMQETQYF
-	TRBJ2-3	TRBV30	CAWSVVLSTDTQYF
-	TRBJ1-2	TRBV11-3	CASSLDRAGSSTF
-	TRBJ1-4	TRBV25-1	CASSDPRVGVVEKLFF